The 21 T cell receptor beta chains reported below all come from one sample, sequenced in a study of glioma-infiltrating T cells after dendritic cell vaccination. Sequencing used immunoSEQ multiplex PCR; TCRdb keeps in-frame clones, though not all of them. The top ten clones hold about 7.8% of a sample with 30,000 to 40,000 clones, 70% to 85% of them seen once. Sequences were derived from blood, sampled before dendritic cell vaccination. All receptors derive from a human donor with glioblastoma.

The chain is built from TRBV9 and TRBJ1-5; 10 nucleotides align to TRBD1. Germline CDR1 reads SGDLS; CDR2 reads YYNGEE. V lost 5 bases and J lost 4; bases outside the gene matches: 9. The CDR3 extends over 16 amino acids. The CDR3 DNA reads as TGTGCCAGCAGTCTAGGGGGGGGACAGGGGAATCAGCCCCAGCATTTT. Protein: CASSLGGGQGNQPQHF.

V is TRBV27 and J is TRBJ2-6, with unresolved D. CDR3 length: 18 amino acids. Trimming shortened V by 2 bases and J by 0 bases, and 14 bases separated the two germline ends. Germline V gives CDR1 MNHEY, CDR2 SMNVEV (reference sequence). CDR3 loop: CASSLRGSGYSGANVLTF. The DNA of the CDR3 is TGTGCCAGCAGTTTAAGAGGCAGTGGGTACTCTGGGGCCAACGTCCTGACTTTC.

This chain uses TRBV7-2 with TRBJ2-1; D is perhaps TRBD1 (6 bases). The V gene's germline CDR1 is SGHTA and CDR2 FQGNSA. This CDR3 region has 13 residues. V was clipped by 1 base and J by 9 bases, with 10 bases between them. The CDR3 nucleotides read TGTGCCAGCAGCTTAGAAAGACAGGTTGAGCAGTTCTTC. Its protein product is CASSLERQVEQFF. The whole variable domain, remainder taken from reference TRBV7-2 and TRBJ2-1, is GAGVSQSPSNKVTEKGKDVELRCDPISGHTALYWYRQSLGQGLEFLIYFQGNSAPDKSGLPSDRFSAERTGGSVSTLTIQRTQQEDSAVYLCASSLERQVEQFFGPGTRLTVL.

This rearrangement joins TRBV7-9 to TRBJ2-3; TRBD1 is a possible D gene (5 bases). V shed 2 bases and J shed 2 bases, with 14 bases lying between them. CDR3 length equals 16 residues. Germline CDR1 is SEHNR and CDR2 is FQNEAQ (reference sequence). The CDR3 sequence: CASSLWEGANTDTQYF. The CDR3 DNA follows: TGTGCCAGCAGCTTATGGGAAGGGGCCAACACAGATACGCAGTATTTT.

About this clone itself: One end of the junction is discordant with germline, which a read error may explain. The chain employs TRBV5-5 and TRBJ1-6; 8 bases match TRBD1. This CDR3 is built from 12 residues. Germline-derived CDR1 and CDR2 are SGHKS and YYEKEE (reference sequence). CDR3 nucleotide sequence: TGTGCCAGCAGCTTGGGCACGGGACAGGACGTTTTT. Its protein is CASSLGTGQDVF.

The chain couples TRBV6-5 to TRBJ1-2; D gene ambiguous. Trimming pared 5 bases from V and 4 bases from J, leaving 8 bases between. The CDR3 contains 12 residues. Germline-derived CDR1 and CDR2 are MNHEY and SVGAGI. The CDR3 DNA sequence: TGTGCCAGCAGTCCTCGGGGCTATGGCTACACCTTC. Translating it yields CASSPRGYGYTF.

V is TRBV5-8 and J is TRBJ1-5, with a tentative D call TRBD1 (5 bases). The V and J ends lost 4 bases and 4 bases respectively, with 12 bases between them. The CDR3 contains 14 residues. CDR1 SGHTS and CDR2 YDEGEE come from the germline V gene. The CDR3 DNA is TGTGCCAGCAGCCTAAGGACACGGAATCAGCCCCAGCATTTT. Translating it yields CASSLRTRNQPQHF.

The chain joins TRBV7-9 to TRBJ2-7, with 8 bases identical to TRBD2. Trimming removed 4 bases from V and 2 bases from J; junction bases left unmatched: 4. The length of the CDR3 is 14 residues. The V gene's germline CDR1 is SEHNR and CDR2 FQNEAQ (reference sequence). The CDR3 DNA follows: TGTGCCAGCAGCTCCGGCGGGGGGCCCTACGAGCAGTACTTC. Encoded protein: CASSSGGGPYEQYF.

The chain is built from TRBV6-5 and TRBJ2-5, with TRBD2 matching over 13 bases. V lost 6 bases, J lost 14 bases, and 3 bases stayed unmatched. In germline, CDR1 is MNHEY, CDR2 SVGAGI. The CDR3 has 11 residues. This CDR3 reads CASRTSGGIYF. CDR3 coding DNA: TGTGCCAGCAGGACTAGCGGGGGGATTTACTTC.

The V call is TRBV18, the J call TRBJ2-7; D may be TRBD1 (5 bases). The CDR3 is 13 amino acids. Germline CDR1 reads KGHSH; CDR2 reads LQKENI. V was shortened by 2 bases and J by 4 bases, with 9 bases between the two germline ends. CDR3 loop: CASSPSRVYEQYF. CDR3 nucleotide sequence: TGTGCCAGCTCACCATCCAGGGTATACGAGCAGTACTTC.

The CDR3 nucleotides are TGTGCCAGTAGTATAACCGGGGGGAACACTGAAGCTTTCTTT. Translation: CASSITGGNTEAFF. The rearrangement joins TRBV19 to TRBJ1-1; D might be TRBD1 (5 bases). CDR1 LNHDA and CDR2 SQIVND come from the germline V gene (reference sequence). Between the trimmed V and J ends, which lost 2 bases and 1 base, there was a span of 8 bases. The CDR3 sequence is 14 residues long. Full variable domain (missing parts from reference TRBV19 and TRBJ1-1): DGGITQSPKYLFRKEGQNVTLSCEQNLNHDAMYWYRQDPGQGLRLIYYSQIVNDFQKGDIAEGYSVSREKKESFPLTVTSAQKNPTAFYLCASSITGGNTEAFFGQGTRLTVV.

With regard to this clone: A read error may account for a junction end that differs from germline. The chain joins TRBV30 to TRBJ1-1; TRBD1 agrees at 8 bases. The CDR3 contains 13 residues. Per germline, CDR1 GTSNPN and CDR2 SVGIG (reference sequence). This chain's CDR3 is CAWLRTGNAEAFF. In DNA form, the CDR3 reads TGTGCCTGGCTAAGGACAGGGAACGCTGAAGCTTTCTTT.

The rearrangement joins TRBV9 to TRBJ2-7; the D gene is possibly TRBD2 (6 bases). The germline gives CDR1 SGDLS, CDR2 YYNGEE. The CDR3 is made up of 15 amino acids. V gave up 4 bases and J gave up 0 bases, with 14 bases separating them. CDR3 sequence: CASSPGGAPSYEQYF. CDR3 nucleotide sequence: TGTGCCAGCAGCCCCGGAGGGGCGCCCTCCTACGAGCAGTACTTC.

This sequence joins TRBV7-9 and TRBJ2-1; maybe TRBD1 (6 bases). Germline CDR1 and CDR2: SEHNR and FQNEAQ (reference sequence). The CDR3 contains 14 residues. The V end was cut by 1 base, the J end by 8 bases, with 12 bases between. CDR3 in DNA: TGTGCCAGCAGCTTAGTACAGGGATTTTATGAGCAGTTCTTC. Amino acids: CASSLVQGFYEQFF.

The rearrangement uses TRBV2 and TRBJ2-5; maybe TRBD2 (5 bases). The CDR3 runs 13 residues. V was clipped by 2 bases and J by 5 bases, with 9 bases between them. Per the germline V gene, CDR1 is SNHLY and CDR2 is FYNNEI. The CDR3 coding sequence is TGTGCCAGCAGTGAAAGCTGGAGGGAGACCCAGTACTTC. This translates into CASSESWRETQYF.

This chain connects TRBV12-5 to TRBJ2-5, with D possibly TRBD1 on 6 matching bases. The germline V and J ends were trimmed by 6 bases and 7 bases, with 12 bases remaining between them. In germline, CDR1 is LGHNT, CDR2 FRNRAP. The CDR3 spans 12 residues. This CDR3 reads CASGQGRGTQYF. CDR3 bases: TGTGCTAGTGGACAGGGCCGGGGGACCCAGTACTTC.

For the CDR3, the DNA is TGCGCCAGCAGCTCCGGGACTAGCGGGGGAAAATCGGAGTATTTT. Amino acids: CASSSGTSGGKSEYF. J is TRBJ2-3 and V is TRBV5-1; 14 positions match TRBD2. J lost 13 bases, V lost 3 bases, and 10 bases had no gene match. Germline CDR1 and CDR2: SGHRS and YFSETQ. The CDR3 has 15 residues.

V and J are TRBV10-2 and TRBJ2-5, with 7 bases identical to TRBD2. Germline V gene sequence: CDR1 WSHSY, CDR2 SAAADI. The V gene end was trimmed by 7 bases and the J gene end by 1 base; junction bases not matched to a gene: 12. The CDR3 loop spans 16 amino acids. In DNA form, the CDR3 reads TGCGCCAGCACTACGAAGCTGGGGGGGGGCCAAGAGACCCAGTACTTC. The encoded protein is CASTTKLGGGQETQYF.

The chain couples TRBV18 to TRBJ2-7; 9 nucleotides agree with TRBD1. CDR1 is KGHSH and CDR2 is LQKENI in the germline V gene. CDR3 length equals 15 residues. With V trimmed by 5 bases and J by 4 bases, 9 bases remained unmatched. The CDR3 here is CASSRGGTGSYEQYF. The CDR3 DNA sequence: TGTGCCAGCTCAAGGGGAGGGACAGGGTCTTACGAGCAGTACTTC.

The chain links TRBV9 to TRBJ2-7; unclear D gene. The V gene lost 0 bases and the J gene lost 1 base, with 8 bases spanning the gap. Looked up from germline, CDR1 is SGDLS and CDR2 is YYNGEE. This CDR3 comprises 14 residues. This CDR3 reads CASSVGGRSYEQYF. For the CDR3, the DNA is TGTGCCAGCAGCGTAGGTGGTAGATCCTACGAGCAGTACTTC.

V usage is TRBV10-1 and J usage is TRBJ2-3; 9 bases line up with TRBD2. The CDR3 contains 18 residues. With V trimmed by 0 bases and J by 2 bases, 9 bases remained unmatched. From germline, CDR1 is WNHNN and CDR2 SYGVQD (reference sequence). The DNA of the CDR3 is TGCGCCAGCAGTGAGTCGTACGGACTAGCGATGGACACAGATACGCAGTATTTT. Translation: CASSESYGLAMDTDTQYF.